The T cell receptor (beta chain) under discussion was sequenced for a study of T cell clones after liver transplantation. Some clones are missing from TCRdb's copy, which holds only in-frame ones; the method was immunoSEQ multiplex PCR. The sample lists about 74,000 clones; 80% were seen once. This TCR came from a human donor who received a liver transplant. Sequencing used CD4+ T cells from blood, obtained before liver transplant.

The DNA for the CDR3 is TGTGCCAGCAGCTTGTTTGGGCAGGGGGCTGAGATCGGGGAGCTGTTTTTT. Protein product: CASSLFGQGAEIGELFF. The V gene is TRBV5-6, the J gene TRBJ2-2; 8 positions match TRBD1. This CDR3 is 17 amino acids long. Germline CDR1 SGHDT, CDR2 YYEEEE. V trimming: 1 base; J trimming: 7 bases; junction bases outside the gene matches: 12.